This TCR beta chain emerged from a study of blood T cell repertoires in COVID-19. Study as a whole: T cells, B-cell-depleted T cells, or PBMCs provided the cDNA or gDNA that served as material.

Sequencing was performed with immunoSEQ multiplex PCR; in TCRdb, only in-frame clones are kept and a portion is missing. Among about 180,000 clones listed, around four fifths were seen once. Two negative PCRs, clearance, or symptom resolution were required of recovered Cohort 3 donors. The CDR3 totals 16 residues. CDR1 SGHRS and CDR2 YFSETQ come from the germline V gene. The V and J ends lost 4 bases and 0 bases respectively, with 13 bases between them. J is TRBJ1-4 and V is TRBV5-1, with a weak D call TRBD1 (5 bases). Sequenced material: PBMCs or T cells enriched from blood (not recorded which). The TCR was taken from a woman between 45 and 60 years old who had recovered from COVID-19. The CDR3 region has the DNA TGCGCCAGCAGCCGGCAGGGTACCCCAACTAATGAAAAACTGTTTTTT. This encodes CASSRQGTPTNEKLFF.